Listed below are T cell receptor beta chains from one sample, sequenced in a study of shared clonotypes between healthy human individuals. Libraries were prepared by immunoSEQ multiplex PCR; TCRdb keeps only in-frame clonotypes and omits some of them. Of approximately 2,200,000 clones in the sample, 85% to 95% are singletons; the top ten hold 1.5% to 2%. Specimen: naive CD8+ T cells from PBMCs. These receptors originate from a man younger than 35 in good health. Some clones in this sample may be carry-over from other donors' samples. Both conserved end residues are part of each CDR3. A D gene is named only where the DNA matches it firmly. The size field is filled for only some rows; it gives once, few, many or a size class.

clone size	D gene	V gene	J gene	CDR3 protein	CDR3 DNA
-	TRBD1	TRBV5-1	TRBJ2-4	CASSAGQGLNIQYF	TGCGCCAGCAGCGCGGGACAGGGGCTAAACATTCAGTACTTC
-	TRBD2	TRBV11-2	TRBJ2-2	CASSLQPASGRAGTGELFF	TGTGCCAGCAGCTTACAGCCCGCTAGCGGGAGGGCCGGCACCGGGGAGCTGTTTTTT
-	-	TRBV4-2	TRBJ2-7	CASSQETGVSYEQYF	TGTGCCAGCAGCCAAGAAACGGGCGTCTCCTACGAGCAGTACTTC
-	-	TRBV19	TRBJ1-1	CASSPRMNTEAFF	TGTGCCAGTAGTCCCCGTATGAACACTGAAGCTTTCTTT
-	-	TRBV9	TRBJ1-1	CASSGEQGSTEAFF	TGTGCCAGCAGCGGGGAACAGGGTTCCACTGAAGCTTTCTTT
once	-	TRBV6-1	TRBJ2-7	CASSEDHSAGYEQYF	TGTGCCAGCAGTGAAGACCATTCCGCAGGCTACGAGCAGTACTTC
-	TRBD2	TRBV6-4	TRBJ2-3	CASSDMMLAACTDTQYF	TGTGCCAGCAGTGACATGATGCTAGCGGCTTGCACAGATACGCAGTATTTT
-	-	TRBV28	TRBJ1-1	CASSAGRGRIEAFF	TGTGCCAGCAGCGCGGGACGGGGGAGGATTGAAGCTTTCTTT
-	-	TRBV29-1	TRBJ2-7	CSVEGGGFYEQYF	TGCAGCGTTGAAGGAGGAGGATTCTACGAGCAGTACTTC
-	TRBD1	TRBV13	TRBJ1-3	CASSLGLGQLSGNTIYF	TGTGCCAGCAGCTTGGGACTGGGACAGCTCTCTGGAAACACCATATATTTT
once	-	TRBV15	TRBJ2-6	CATSRVEYGANVLTF	TGTGCCACCAGCAGAGTCGAGTATGGGGCCAACGTCCTGACTTTC
-	-	TRBV7-8	TRBJ2-5	CASSLEEGAKTQYF	TGTGCCAGCAGCTTAGAGGAGGGGGCTAAGACCCAGTACTTC
-	-	TRBV7-8	TRBJ2-7	CASSLRPRYEQYF	TGTGCCAGCAGCTTAAGACCCCGCTACGAGCAGTACTTC
few	TRBD2	TRBV27	TRBJ2-1	CASSPSGGNNEQFF	TGTGCCAGCAGTCCCTCGGGAGGTAACAATGAGCAGTTCTTC
-	-	TRBV28	TRBJ1-5	CASSLFQGISNQPQHF	TGTGCCAGCAGTTTATTTCAGGGTATTAGCAATCAGCCCCAGCATTTT
-	-	TRBV5-6	TRBJ1-5	CASSPGRNQPQHF	TGTGCCAGCAGCCCAGGGAGGAATCAGCCCCAGCATTTT
-	-	TRBV27	TRBJ1-5	CASSLWGGGNQPQHF	TGTGCCAGCAGTTTATGGGGTGGCGGGAATCAGCCCCAGCATTTT
-	-	TRBV27	TRBJ2-7	CASSLGGPYEQYF	TGTGCCAGCAGTTTGGGCGGCCCCTACGAGCAGTACTTC
once	-	TRBV13	TRBJ1-1	CATIQQGNWEEAFF	TGTGCCACCATCCAACAGGGAAATTGGGAGGAAGCTTTCTTT
-	TRBD1	TRBV7-9	TRBJ2-1	CASSPGQGAFLEQFF	TGTGCCAGCAGCCCCGGACAGGGGGCTTTTCTGGAGCAGTTCTTC
-	-	TRBV7-9	TRBJ1-2	CASSSGRAGDGYTF	TGTGCCAGCAGCAGCGGGAGGGCCGGGGATGGCTACACCTTC